The 3 T cell receptor beta chains reported below all come from one sample, sequenced in a study of blood T cells in healthy people across ages. A second PCR of 7 to 11 cycles used a sample-barcoded 5' primer and a J-beta primer mix. TCRdb passed the 5' RACE reads through MiXCR, listing each CDR3 protein once. The sample holds 700,000 to 800,000 distinct CDR3 sequences, roughly 45% seen once. The material sequenced was blood. These TCRs come from a woman aged 55 to 70 in good health.

This clonotype was recorded at least ten times. The CDR3 DNA reads as TGCAGCGTTGTTGGGGGAGTGCCTAATGAGCAGTTCTTC. It encodes CSVVGGVPNEQFF. This sequence joins TRBV29-1 and TRBJ2-1; D possibly uses TRBD1 or TRBD2 (5 bases each). The CDR3 runs to 13 residues. Germline V gene data show CDR1 as SQVTM and CDR2 as ANQGSEA. Between the trimmed V and J ends, which lost 4 bases and 7 bases, there was a span of 14 bases.

This clonotype was counted only a few times. The chain recombines TRBV7-2 with TRBJ2-1; 9 nucleotides agree with TRBD2. Per the germline V gene, CDR1 is SGHTA and CDR2 is FQGNSA. Trimming took 1 base from V and 0 from J; bases not matched to a gene: 4. This CDR3 has 17 amino acids. CDR3 sequence reads: CASSLVAGASSYNEQFF. In DNA, the CDR3 is TGTGCCAGCAGCTTAGTAGCGGGGGCGAGCTCCTACAATGAGCAGTTCTTC.

The gene calls are TRBV11-2 and TRBJ2-5; TRBD1 aligns across 8 bases. The J call may be in error: the DNA end matches TRBJ2-7 better. Germline V lookup: CDR1 SGHAT, CDR2 FQNNGV. The CDR3 length is 14 residues. The CDR3 sequence: CASSSLQGAYEQYF. The CDR3 nucleotides read TGTGCCAGCAGCTCATTGCAGGGGGCTTACGAGCAGTACTTC.